This TCR beta chain was sequenced during a study of yellow fever vaccine responses in identical twins. Whole-study results and caveats: Twins' vaccine T cell response reportedly gave the appearance of partial convergence and partial personalization.

This clonotype was observed a handful of times. Its antigen is not identified. In TCRdb, the RT-PCR reads were re-called with MiXCR into one record per CDR3 protein. The table has about 23,000 distinct CDR3 sequences, under 80% seen once. The material sequenced was T cells from blood (PBMCs), unsorted or a sorted subset (not recorded which), taken before or after yellow fever vaccination (not recorded which). The source of this sequence is a young woman who received the yellow fever vaccine.

CDR3 in amino acids: CSVLGTVSGNTIYF. CDR3 coding DNA: TGCAGCGTTTTAGGGACGGTCTCTGGAAACACCATATATTTT. V and J are TRBV29-1 and TRBJ1-3, with D possibly matching TRBD1 (5 bases). Trimming removed 5 bases from V and 0 bases from J, with 11 bases in between. Germline assignment: CDR1 SQVTM and CDR2 ANQGSEA. This CDR3 has 14 residues.